This T cell receptor (beta chain) derives from a study of blood T cell repertoires in COVID-19. Study at large: Samples came from the United States, Italy and Spain, spanning acute and convalescent COVID-19. The cDNA or gDNA used as material had been derived from T cells, B-cell-depleted T cells, or PBMCs.

This clone was found once. As handled by the study authors: Nucleated cell number was recorded as an estimate derived from reference gene primer amplification. TCRdb's table, derived via immunoSEQ multiplex PCR, lists solely in-frame clones and lacks some. That table gives V, J and clone size, and the DNA gave D and trimming. The sample contains roughly 150,000 clones, 65% to 90% of which appear only once. The CDR3 runs 13 residues. V was clipped by 3 bases and J by 3 bases, with 8 bases between them. Germline CDR1 reads ENHRY; CDR2 reads SYGVKD. Sequenced: peripheral blood. The sequence derives from a woman between 45 and 65 years old in a cohort sampled during active or convalescent COVID-19. The chain has TRBV10-3 and TRBJ1-1, with D hard to call. This CDR3 is CAISDRYDTEAFF. CDR3 nucleotide sequence: TGTGCCATCAGTGACAGGTACGACACTGAAGCTTTCTTT.